This passage covers 16 T cell receptor beta chains from one sample sequenced in a study of shared clonotypes between healthy human individuals. Data came from immunoSEQ multiplex PCR; TCRdb stores just in-frame clones and leaves some out. The sample lists fewer than 850,000 clones, about 78% seen once, with under 2% in the top ten. The sequenced sample consisted of memory CD4+ T cells sorted from blood. Subset indicated: CD45RA-negative fraction. The origin of the receptors is a woman aged 25-40 years in good health.

This clone was seen more than once but under ten times. The chain has TRBV5-4 and TRBJ2-3; D possibly corresponds to TRBD2 (6 bases). Germline loops: CDR1 SGHNT, CDR2 YYREEE (reference sequence). V was shortened by 7 bases and J by 6 bases, with 18 bases between the two germline ends. The CDR3 totals 14 residues. The CDR3 region has the DNA TGTGCCAGCTCGACTGAGCGGGTGGGGGATACGCAGTATTTT. Translation: CASSTERVGDTQYF. Together with reference TRBV5-4 and TRBJ2-3, the CDR3 gives the full variable domain: ETGVTQSPTHLIKTRGQQVTLRCSSQSGHNTVSWYQQALGQGPQFIFQYYREEENGRGNFPPRFSGLQFPNYSSELNVNALELDDSALYLCASSTERVGDTQYFGPGTRLTVL.

The chain recombines TRBV11-2 with TRBJ2-7; 10 nucleotides line up with TRBD2. The CDR3 totals 16 residues. V gave up 4 bases and J gave up 4 bases; unmatched junction bases: 10. CDR1 and CDR2 (germline): SGHAT, FQNNGV. For the CDR3, the DNA is TGTGCCAGCAGCTACGATGGCGGGACTAGCGAGTACGAGCAGTACTTC. This gives the protein CASSYDGGTSEYEQYF.

The chain joins TRBV19 to TRBJ2-3, with 8 bases matching TRBD2. V trimming: 4 bases; J trimming: 3 bases; junction bases outside the gene matches: 12. The CDR3 has 17 amino acids. CDR1 is LNHDA, CDR2 SQIVND, per germline (reference sequence). The CDR3 sequence is CASSKSRGGSVTDTQYF. The CDR3 DNA sequence: TGTGCCAGTAGTAAATCCCGGGGGGGAAGTGTAACAGATACGCAGTATTTT.

This clone showed up many times. The chain recombines TRBV6-1 with TRBJ2-7, with D perhaps being TRBD1 or TRBD2 (5 bases each). CDR3 length: 11 amino acids. Trimming removed 6 bases at V and 5 bases at J, with 8 bases between. Germline values: CDR1 MNHNS, CDR2 SASEGT. The CDR3 nucleotides read TGTGCCAGCAGGAGGGGCGACGAGCAGTACTTC. Protein: CASRRGDEQYF.

The chain carries TRBV5-1 and TRBJ2-3; 9 bases match TRBD2. The germline V gene encodes CDR1 SGHRS and CDR2 YFSETQ. Trimming took 4 bases from V and 3 from J; bases not matched to a gene: 3. The CDR3 runs to 14 residues. CDR3 protein: CASSAGLATDTQYF. Written as DNA, the CDR3 is TGCGCCAGCAGCGCTGGACTAGCGACAGATACGCAGTATTTT.

The chain has TRBV4-1 and TRBJ1-1; D is unclear. V was cut by 3 bases and J by 0 bases, with 11 bases left in between. Germline CDR1 MGHRA, CDR2 YSYEKL. CDR3 size: 15 residues. The CDR3 nucleotides are TGCGCCAGCAGCCACCGACGGATGATGAACACTGAAGCTTTCTTT. It specifies CASSHRRMMNTEAFF.

The chain recombines TRBV20-1 with TRBJ2-1, with D tentatively TRBD2 (6 bases). CDR1 DFQATT and CDR2 SNEGSKA come from the germline V gene (reference sequence). The CDR3 runs to 10 residues. Trimming took off 6 bases at V and 8 bases at J, with 8 bases between the two ends. The CDR3 region is CSATGDEQFF. The CDR3 nucleotides are TGCAGTGCAACGGGGGATGAGCAGTTCTTC.

This chain links TRBV7-3 with TRBJ1-2, with 7 bases aligning to TRBD1. The CDR3 contains 14 residues. Germline V gene sequence: CDR1 SGHTA, CDR2 FQGTGA. Trimming removed 5 bases from V and 4 bases from J; junction bases left unmatched: 7. The CDR3 protein is CASSTSGTVYGYTF. CDR3 DNA sequence: TGTGCCAGCAGCACCTCCGGGACAGTCTATGGCTACACCTTC.

In its sample, this clone was seen a few times. The CDR3 DNA is TGTGCCAGTAGCCCAGATCGAATGGGGAGCGGAGAGACCCAGTACTTC. Its translation is CASSPDRMGSGETQYF. V usage is TRBV19 and J usage is TRBJ2-5, with D tentatively TRBD2 (5 bases). V was pared by 6 bases and J by 4 bases, with 21 bases between. Per the germline V gene, CDR1 is LNHDA and CDR2 is SQIVND (reference sequence). The CDR3 has 16 residues.

V usage is TRBV9 and J usage is TRBJ1-2, with TRBD1 identical over 7 bases. The CDR3 covers 15 residues. V lost 3 bases, J lost 2 bases, and 7 bases stayed unmatched. In germline, CDR1 is SGDLS, CDR2 YYNGEE. In DNA, the CDR3 is TGTGCCAGCAGCGGTCACTCCAGGGGGAACTATGGCTACACCTTC. It is translated as CASSGHSRGNYGYTF. Full variable domain (remainder filled in from reference TRBV9 and TRBJ1-2): DSGVTQTPKHLITATGQRVTLRCSPRSGDLSVYWYQQSLDQGLQFLIQYYNGEERAKGNILERFSAQQFPDLHSELNLSSLELGDSALYFCASSGHSRGNYGYTFGSGTRLTVV.

The chain employs TRBV6-1 and TRBJ2-1; D may be TRBD1 or TRBD2 (5 bases each). V was cut by 2 bases and J by 4 bases, with 12 bases left in between. This CDR3 comprises 15 residues. Looked up from germline, CDR1 is MNHNS and CDR2 is SASEGT. CDR3 sequence reads: CASSELLGPYNEQFF. In DNA, the CDR3 is TGTGCCAGCAGTGAACTATTGGGACCTTACAATGAGCAGTTCTTC.

The rearrangement links TRBV10-1 to TRBJ1-3; D unclear. With 5 bases removed from V and 4 bases from J, the gap between germline ends came to 15 bases. CDR1 WNHNN and CDR2 SYGVQD come from the germline V gene (reference sequence). CDR3 length equals 15 residues. This chain's CDR3 is CASSPDGRRGNTIYF. DNA for the CDR3: TGCGCCAGCAGTCCGGACGGGAGAAGAGGAAACACCATATATTTT.

The V gene is TRBV18, the J gene TRBJ1-5; D not certain. V lost 1 base and J lost 4, with 8 bases in between. The CDR3 consists of 14 residues. The germline V gene encodes CDR1 KGHSH and CDR2 LQKENI. The CDR3 nucleotides read TGTGCCAGCTCACCACTCACAGCAAATCAGCCCCAGCATTTT. This codes for CASSPLTANQPQHF.

The rearrangement joins TRBV5-4 to TRBJ1-3; TRBD1 aligns across 7 bases. The CDR3 sequence is 14 residues long. CDR1 SGHNT and CDR2 YYREEE come from the germline V gene (reference sequence). V trimming: 7 bases; J trimming: 2 bases; junction bases outside the gene matches: 6. CDR3 bases: TGTGCCAGCCGGGCGGGGACAGCTGGAAACACCATATATTTT. Translating gives CASRAGTAGNTIYF.

The CDR3 protein is CASSYSLLGSYEQYF. CDR3 bases: TGTGCCAGCAGTTACTCGCTACTCGGCTCCTACGAGCAGTACTTC. The chain uses TRBV6-5 and TRBJ2-7; D is unresolved. The CDR3 has 15 amino acids. CDR1 is MNHEY, CDR2 SVGAGI, per germline. Trimming cost V 0 bases and J 0 bases, with 9 bases left between them.

This chain links TRBV20-1 with TRBJ2-7; unclear D gene. V dropped 0 bases and J dropped 9 bases, with 9 bases sitting between them. CDR1 DFQATT and CDR2 SNEGSKA come from the germline V gene (reference sequence). The CDR3 is 11 residues long. CDR3 DNA: TGCAGTGCTAGAGATGTTGGTCGGCAGTACTTC. It is translated as CSARDVGRQYF.